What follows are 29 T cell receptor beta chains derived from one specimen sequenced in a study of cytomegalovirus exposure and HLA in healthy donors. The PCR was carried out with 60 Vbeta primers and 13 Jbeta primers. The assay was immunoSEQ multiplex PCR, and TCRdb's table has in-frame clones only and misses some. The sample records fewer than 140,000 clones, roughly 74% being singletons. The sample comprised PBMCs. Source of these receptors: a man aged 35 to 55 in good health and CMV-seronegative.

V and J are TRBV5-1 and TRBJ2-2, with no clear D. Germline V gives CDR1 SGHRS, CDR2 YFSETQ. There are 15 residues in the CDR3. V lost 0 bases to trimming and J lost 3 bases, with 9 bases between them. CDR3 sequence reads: CASSLGSTDTGELFF. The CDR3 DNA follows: TGCGCCAGCAGCTTGGGGTCTACTGACACCGGGGAGCTGTTTTTT.

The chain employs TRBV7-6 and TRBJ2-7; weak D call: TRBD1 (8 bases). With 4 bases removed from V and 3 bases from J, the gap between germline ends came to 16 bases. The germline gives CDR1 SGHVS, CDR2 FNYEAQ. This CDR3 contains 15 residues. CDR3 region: CASSSRGGQVYEQYF. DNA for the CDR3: TGTGCCAGCAGCTCCCGCGGGGGACAGGTCTACGAGCAGTACTTC.

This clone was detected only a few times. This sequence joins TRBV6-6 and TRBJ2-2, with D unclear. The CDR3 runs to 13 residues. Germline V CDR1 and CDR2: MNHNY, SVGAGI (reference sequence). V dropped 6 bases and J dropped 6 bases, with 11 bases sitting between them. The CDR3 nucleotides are TGTGCCAGCAGGATAGACCAGGCCGGGGAGCTGTTTTTT. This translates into CASRIDQAGELFF.

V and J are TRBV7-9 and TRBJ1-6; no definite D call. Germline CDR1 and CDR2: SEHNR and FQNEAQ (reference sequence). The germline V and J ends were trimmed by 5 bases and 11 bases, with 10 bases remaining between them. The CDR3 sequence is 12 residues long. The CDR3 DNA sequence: TGTGCCAGCAGCGAAACCAGGACACCCCTCCACTTT. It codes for CASSETRTPLHF.

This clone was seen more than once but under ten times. The CDR3 spells CASSPRPDSYEQYF. As DNA, the CDR3 is TGTGCCAGCAGCCCCAGACCCGACAGCTACGAGCAGTACTTC. The rearrangement links TRBV11-1 to TRBJ2-5; D might be TRBD1 (5 bases). With the DNA end fitting TRBJ2-7 better, the J assignment may be wrong. Germline assignment: CDR1 SGHAT and CDR2 FQDESV (reference sequence). CDR3 length equals 14 residues.

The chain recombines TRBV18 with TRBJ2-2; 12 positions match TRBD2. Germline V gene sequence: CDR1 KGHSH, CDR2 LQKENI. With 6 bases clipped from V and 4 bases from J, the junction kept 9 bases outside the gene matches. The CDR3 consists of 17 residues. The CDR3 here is CASSHTRTSGITGELFF. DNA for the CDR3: TGTGCCAGCTCTCATACCCGGACTAGCGGGATCACCGGGGAGCTGTTTTTT.

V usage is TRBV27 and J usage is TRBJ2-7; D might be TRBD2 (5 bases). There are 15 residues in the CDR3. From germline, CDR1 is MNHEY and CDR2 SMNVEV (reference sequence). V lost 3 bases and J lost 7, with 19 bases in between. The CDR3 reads CASSFRGFGKSEQYF. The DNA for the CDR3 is TGTGCCAGCAGTTTTCGCGGGTTTGGGAAGAGTGAGCAGTACTTC.

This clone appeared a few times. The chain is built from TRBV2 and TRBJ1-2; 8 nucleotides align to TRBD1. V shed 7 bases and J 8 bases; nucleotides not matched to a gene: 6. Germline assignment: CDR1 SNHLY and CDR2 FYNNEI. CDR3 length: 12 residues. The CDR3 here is CASISGGRGYTF. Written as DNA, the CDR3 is TGTGCCAGCATCTCAGGGGGCCGAGGCTACACCTTC.

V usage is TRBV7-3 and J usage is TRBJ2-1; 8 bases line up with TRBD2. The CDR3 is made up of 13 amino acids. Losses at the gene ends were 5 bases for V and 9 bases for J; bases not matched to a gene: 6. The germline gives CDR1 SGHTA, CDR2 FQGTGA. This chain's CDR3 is CASSPRGAGEQFF. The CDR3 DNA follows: TGTGCCAGCAGCCCGCGGGGGGCGGGTGAGCAGTTCTTC. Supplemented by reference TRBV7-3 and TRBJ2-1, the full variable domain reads GAGVSQTPSNKVTEKGKYVELRCDPISGHTALYWYRQSLGQGPEFLIYFQGTGAADDSGLPNDRFFAVRPEGSVSTLKIQRTERGDSAVYLCASSPRGAGEQFFGPGTRLTVL.

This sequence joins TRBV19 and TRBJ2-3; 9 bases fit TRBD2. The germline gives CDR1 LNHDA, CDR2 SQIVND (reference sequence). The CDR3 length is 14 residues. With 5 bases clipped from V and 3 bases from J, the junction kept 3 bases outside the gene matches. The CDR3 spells CASSASGDTDTQYF. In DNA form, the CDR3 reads TGTGCCAGTAGTGCTAGCGGGGATACAGATACGCAGTATTTT.

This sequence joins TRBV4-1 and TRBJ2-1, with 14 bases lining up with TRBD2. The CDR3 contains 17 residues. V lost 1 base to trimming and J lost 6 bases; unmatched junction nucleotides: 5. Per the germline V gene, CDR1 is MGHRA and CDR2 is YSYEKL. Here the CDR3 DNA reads TGCGCCAGCAGCCAAGCAGTAGGGACTAGCGGGGGCAATGAGCAGTTCTTC. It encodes CASSQAVGTSGGNEQFF.

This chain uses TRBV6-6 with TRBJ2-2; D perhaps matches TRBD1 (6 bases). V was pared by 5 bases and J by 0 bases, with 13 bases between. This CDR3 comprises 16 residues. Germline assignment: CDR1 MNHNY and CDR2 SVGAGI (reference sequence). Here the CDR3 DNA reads TGTGCCAGCAGTCGCACGACAGGTGCGAACACCGGGGAGCTGTTTTTT. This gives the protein CASSRTTGANTGELFF.

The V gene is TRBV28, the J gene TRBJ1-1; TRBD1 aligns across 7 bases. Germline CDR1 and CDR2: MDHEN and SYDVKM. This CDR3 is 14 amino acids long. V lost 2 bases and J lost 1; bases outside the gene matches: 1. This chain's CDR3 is CASSLGQENTEAFF. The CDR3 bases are TGTGCCAGCAGTTTAGGACAGGAGAACACTGAAGCTTTCTTT. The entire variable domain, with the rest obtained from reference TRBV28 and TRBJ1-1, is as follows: DVKVTQSSRYLVKRTGEKVFLECVQDMDHENMFWYRQDPGLGLRLIYFSYDVKMKEKGDIPEGYSVSREKKERFSLILESASTNQTSMYLCASSLGQENTEAFFGQGTRLTVV.

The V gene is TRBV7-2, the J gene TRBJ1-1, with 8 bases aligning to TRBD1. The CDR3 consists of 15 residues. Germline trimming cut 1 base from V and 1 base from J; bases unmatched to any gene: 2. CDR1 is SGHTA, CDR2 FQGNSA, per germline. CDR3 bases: TGTGCCAGCAGCTTAGGGGACAGGCGGAACACTGAAGCTTTCTTT. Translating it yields CASSLGDRRNTEAFF. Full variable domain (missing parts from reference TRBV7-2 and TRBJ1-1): GAGVSQSPSNKVTEKGKDVELRCDPISGHTALYWYRQSLGQGLEFLIYFQGNSAPDKSGLPSDRFSAERTGGSVSTLTIQRTQQEDSAVYLCASSLGDRRNTEAFFGQGTRLTVV.

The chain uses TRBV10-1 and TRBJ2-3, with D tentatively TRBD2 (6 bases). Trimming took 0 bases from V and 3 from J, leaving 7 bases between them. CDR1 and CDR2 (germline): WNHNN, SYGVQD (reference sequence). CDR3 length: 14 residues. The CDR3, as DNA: TGCGCCAGCAGTGAGTCGGCGGGAACAGATACGCAGTATTTT. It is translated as CASSESAGTDTQYF.

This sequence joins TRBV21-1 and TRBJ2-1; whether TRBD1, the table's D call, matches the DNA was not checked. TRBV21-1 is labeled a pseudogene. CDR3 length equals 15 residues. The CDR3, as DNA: TGTGCCAGCAGCACGGAGGGGGCCGACTACAATGAGCAGTTCTTC. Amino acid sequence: CASSTEGADYNEQFF.

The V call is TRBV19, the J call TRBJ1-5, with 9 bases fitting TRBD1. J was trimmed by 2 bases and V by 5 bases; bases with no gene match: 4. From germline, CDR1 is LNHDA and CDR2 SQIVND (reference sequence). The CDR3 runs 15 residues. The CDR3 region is CASSDRGVRNQPQHF. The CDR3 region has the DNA TGTGCCAGTAGTGACAGGGGGGTCCGCAATCAGCCCCAGCATTTT.

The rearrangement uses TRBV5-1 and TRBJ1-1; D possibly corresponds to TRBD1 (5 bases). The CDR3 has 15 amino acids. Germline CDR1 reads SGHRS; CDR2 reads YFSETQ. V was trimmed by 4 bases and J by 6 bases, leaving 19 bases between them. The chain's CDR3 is CASSGGRAGRAEAFF. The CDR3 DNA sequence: TGCGCCAGCAGCGGGGGTCGCGCAGGGAGGGCTGAAGCTTTCTTT.

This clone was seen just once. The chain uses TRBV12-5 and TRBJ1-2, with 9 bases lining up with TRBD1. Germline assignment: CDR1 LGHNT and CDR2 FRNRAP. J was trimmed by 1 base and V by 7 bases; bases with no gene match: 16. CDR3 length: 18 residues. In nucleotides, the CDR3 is TGTGCTAGTGACGACCGGGACAGGGTCCGGGTTTATAACTATGGCTACACCTTC. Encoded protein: CASDDRDRVRVYNYGYTF. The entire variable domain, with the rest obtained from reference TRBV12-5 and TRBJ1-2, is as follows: DARVTQTPRHKVTEMGQEVTMRCQPILGHNTVFWYRQTMMQGLELLAYFRNRAPLDDSGMPKDRFSAEMPDATLATLKIQPSEPRDSAVYFCASDDRDRVRVYNYGYTFGSGTRLTVV.

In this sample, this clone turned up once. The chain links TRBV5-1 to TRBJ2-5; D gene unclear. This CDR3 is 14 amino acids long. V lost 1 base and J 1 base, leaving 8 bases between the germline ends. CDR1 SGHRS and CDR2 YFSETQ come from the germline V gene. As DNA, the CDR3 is TGCGCCAGCAGCTTGATGCAGTTCCAAGAGACCCAGTACTTC. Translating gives CASSLMQFQETQYF. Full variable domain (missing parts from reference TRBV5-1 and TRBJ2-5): KAGVTQTPRYLIKTRGQQVTLSCSPISGHRSVSWYQQTPGQGLQFLFEYFSETQRNKGNFPGRFSGRQFSNSRSEMNVSTLELGDSALYLCASSLMQFQETQYFGPGTRLLVL.

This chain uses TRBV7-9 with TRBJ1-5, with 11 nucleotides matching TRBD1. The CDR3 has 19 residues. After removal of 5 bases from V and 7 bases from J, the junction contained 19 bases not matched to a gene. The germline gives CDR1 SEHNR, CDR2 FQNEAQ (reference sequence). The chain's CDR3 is CASSLGTGGSHRDIQPQHF. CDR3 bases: TGTGCCAGCAGCCTGGGGACAGGGGGGTCACATCGAGACATACAGCCCCAGCATTTT. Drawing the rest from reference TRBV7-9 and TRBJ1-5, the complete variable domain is DTGVSQNPRHKITKRGQNVTFRCDPISEHNRLYWYRQTLGQGPEFLTYFQNEAQLEKSRLLSDRFSAERPKGSFSTLEIQRTEQGDSAMYLCASSLGTGGSHRDIQPQHFGDGTRLSIL.

The CDR3 sequence is CASSLYREALNTEAFF. In DNA form, the CDR3 reads TGTGCCAGCAGTCTGTATCGTGAGGCCCTGAACACTGAAGCTTTCTTT. The chain recombines TRBV11-2 with TRBJ1-1; D remains ambiguous. Trimming took 6 bases from V and 0 from J, leaving 17 bases between them. The CDR3 extends over 16 amino acids. Germline loops: CDR1 SGHAT, CDR2 FQNNGV.

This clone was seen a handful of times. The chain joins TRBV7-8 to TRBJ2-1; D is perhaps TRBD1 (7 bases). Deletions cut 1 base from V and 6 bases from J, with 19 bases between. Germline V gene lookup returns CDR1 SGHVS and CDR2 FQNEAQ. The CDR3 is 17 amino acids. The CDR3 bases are TGTGCCAGCAGCTTAGGGTCGGGCAGGGGGGTCCCCAATGAGCAGTTCTTC. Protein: CASSLGSGRGVPNEQFF.

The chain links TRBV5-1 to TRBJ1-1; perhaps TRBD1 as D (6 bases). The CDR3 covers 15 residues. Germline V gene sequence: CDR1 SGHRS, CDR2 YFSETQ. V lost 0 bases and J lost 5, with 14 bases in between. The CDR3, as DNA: TGCGCCAGCAGCTTGGCCGGGGGGCTAGGTACTGAAGCTTTCTTT. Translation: CASSLAGGLGTEAFF.

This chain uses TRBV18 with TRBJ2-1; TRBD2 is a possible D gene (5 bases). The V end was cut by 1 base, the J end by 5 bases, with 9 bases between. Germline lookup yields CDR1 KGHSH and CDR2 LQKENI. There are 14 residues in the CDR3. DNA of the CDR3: TGTGCCAGCTCACCACTTACTAGAAACAATGAGCAGTTCTTC. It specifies CASSPLTRNNEQFF.

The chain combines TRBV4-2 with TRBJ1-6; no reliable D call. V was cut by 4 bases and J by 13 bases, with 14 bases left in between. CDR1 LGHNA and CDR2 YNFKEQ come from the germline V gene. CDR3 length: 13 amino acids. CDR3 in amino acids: CASSLEQARPLHF. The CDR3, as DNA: TGTGCCAGCAGCCTCGAGCAGGCCCGTCCCCTCCACTTT.

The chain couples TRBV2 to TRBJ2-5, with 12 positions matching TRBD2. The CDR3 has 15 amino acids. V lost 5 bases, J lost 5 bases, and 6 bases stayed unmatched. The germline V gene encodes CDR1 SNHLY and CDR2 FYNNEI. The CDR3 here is CASSLGLAGFETQYF. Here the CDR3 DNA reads TGTGCCAGCAGTCTCGGACTAGCGGGGTTTGAGACCCAGTACTTC.

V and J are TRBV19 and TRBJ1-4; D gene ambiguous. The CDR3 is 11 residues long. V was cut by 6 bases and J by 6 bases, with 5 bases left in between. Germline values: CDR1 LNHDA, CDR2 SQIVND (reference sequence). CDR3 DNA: TGTGCCAGTAGCCCGGATGAAAAACTGTTTTTT. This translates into CASSPDEKLFF.

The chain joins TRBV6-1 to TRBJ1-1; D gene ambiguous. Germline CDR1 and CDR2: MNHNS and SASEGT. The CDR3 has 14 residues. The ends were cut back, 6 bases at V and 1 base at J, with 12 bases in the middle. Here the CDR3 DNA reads TGTGCCAGCAGAACGGACTTAACGAACACTGAAGCTTTCTTT. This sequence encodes CASRTDLTNTEAFF.